These 13 T cell receptor beta chains originate from one sample sequenced in a study of blood T cell repertoires in COVID-19. The assay was immunoSEQ multiplex PCR, and TCRdb's table has in-frame clones only and misses some. The data contain around 81,000 clones, 83% of them seen just once; the ten biggest clones take up 40% to 45%. Sequenced material: peripheral blood. Receptors were obtained from a man aged 80 or over with acute or convalescent COVID-19.

The rearrangement links TRBV27 to TRBJ1-2, with D possibly being TRBD1 (6 bases). Trimming removed 2 bases at V and 4 bases at J, with 8 bases between. Looked up from germline, CDR1 is MNHEY and CDR2 is SMNVEV (reference sequence). The CDR3 has 13 residues. CDR3 sequence reads: CASSLKDSYGYTF. CDR3 DNA: TGTGCCAGCAGTTTAAAGGACAGCTATGGCTACACCTTC.

The chain uses TRBV19 and TRBJ1-1, with D hard to call. Trimming pared 3 bases from V and 1 base from J, leaving 6 bases between. The CDR3 length is 13 residues. From germline, CDR1 is LNHDA and CDR2 SQIVND (reference sequence). The CDR3 here is CASSISRNTEAFF. CDR3 nucleotide sequence: TGTGCCAGTAGTATCTCCAGGAACACTGAAGCTTTCTTT.

This clone was seen more than once but under ten times. The genes are TRBV9 and TRBJ1-1; D may be TRBD1 (6 bases). Trimming took off 3 bases at V and 0 bases at J, with 12 bases between the two ends. The CDR3 is 15 amino acids. Germline CDR1 reads SGDLS; CDR2 reads YYNGEE. Here the CDR3 reads CASSDHREMNTEAFF. The CDR3 DNA reads as TGTGCCAGCAGCGACCACAGGGAGATGAACACTGAAGCTTTCTTT.

This clone was seen a single time. The V call is TRBV18, the J call TRBJ1-2; TRBD1 is a possible D gene (6 bases). Trimming cost V 4 bases and J 4 bases, with 10 bases left between them. Germline CDR1 and CDR2: KGHSH and LQKENI. The CDR3 is 13 residues long. Here the CDR3 DNA reads TGTGCCAGCTCACTTGACAGGTCCTATGGCTACACCTTC. Amino acids: CASSLDRSYGYTF.

This clone was recorded once. The rearrangement joins TRBV19 to TRBJ2-5; the match to TRBD2 covers 9 bases. V trimming: 4 bases; J trimming: 4 bases; junction bases outside the gene matches: 13. Germline V CDR1 and CDR2: LNHDA, SQIVND (reference sequence). The length of the CDR3 is 17 residues. The CDR3 nucleotides read TGTGCCAGTAGTAAACTTGTGGTAGCGGGAGCATCAGAGACCCAGTACTTC. Translated: CASSKLVVAGASETQYF. Variable domain in full (rest from reference TRBV19 and TRBJ2-5): DGGITQSPKYLFRKEGQNVTLSCEQNLNHDAMYWYRQDPGQGLRLIYYSQIVNDFQKGDIAEGYSVSREKKESFPLTVTSAQKNPTAFYLCASSKLVVAGASETQYFGPGTRLLVL.

The rearrangement joins TRBV4-1 to TRBJ2-1, with 10 bases fitting TRBD2. In germline, CDR1 is MGHRA, CDR2 YSYEKL. J lost 2 bases, V lost 4 bases, and 11 bases had no gene match. This CDR3 contains 18 residues. The CDR3 region has the DNA TGCGCCAGCAGCCTAGATGGTCTAGCGGGGGCCACCTACAATGAGCAGTTCTTC. It specifies CASSLDGLAGATYNEQFF.

The rearrangement links TRBV6-1 to TRBJ2-1; 12 bases are a match to TRBD1. The CDR3 has 15 amino acids. The V gene's germline CDR1 is MNHNS and CDR2 SASEGT. Unmatched junction bases numbered 6, after V lost 2 bases and J lost 10 bases. CDR3: CASSEWGQGAREQFF. The DNA of the CDR3 is TGTGCCAGCAGTGAATGGGGACAGGGGGCGCGGGAGCAGTTCTTC.

The rearrangement links TRBV10-1 to TRBJ2-3; D ambiguous. The V gene's germline CDR1 is WNHNN and CDR2 SYGVQD (reference sequence). The CDR3 consists of 15 residues. V lost 0 bases to trimming and J lost 4 bases, with 11 bases between them. Here the CDR3 DNA reads TGCGCCAGCAGTGAGTCGTGGCAGGCTCCAGATACGCAGTATTTT. It is translated as CASSESWQAPDTQYF.

The chain carries TRBV28 and TRBJ2-7, with D hard to call. The ends were cut back, 8 bases at V and 0 bases at J, with 11 bases in the middle. The CDR3 totals 13 residues. Germline CDR1 MDHEN, CDR2 SYDVKM. In DNA form, the CDR3 reads TGTGCCAGCCTTAAGTCGAGCTCCTACGAGCAGTACTTC. It is translated as CASLKSSSYEQYF.

V gene TRBV6-2 or TRBV6-3 combines with J gene TRBJ2-7; 10 bases agree with TRBD1. Germline assignment: CDR1 MNHEY and CDR2 SVGEGT. After removal of 0 bases from V and 5 bases from J, the junction contained 16 bases not matched to a gene. The CDR3 loop spans 19 amino acids. The CDR3 sequence: CASSYSMTRLDRGRHEQYF. The CDR3 bases are TGTGCCAGCAGTTACTCTATGACCAGACTAGACAGGGGGCGCCACGAGCAGTACTTC.

The chain combines TRBV25-1 with TRBJ1-4; D is possibly TRBD1 (6 bases). Germline V lookup: CDR1 MGHDK, CDR2 SYGVNS. CDR3 length: 14 amino acids. V lost 7 bases and J 7 bases, leaving 16 bases between the germline ends. The CDR3 region has the DNA TGTGCCAGCACGGGGTCGACAGGTTCTGAAAAACTGTTTTTT. Translating gives CASTGSTGSEKLFF.

The chain combines TRBV30 with TRBJ1-1; TRBD1 agrees at 8 bases. The CDR3 has 13 residues. V lost 3 bases, J lost 5 bases, and 5 bases stayed unmatched. CDR1 and CDR2 from the germline V gene are GTSNPN and SVGIG (reference sequence). The CDR3 sequence: CAWRQGVQTEAFF. The CDR3 DNA is TGTGCCTGGAGACAGGGGGTTCAGACTGAAGCTTTCTTT.

V gene TRBV5-5 combines with J gene TRBJ2-1, with 8 bases identical to TRBD1. The CDR3 consists of 17 residues. V gave up 4 bases and J gave up 1 base; unmatched junction bases: 10. Germline assignment: CDR1 SGHKS and CDR2 YYEKEE (reference sequence). CDR3 protein: CASSGQQGVESYNEQFF. CDR3 nucleotides: TGTGCCAGCAGCGGGCAACAGGGGGTCGAATCCTACAATGAGCAGTTCTTC.